This TCR beta chain was sequenced for a study of blood T cell repertoires in COVID-19. Looking at the study overall: Sources were T cells, B-cell-depleted T cells, or PBMCs; the material itself was cDNA or gDNA.

Generated by immunoSEQ multiplex PCR, the TCRdb table keeps only in-frame clones and is missing some. The table has about 310,000 clones, 87% seen once; the top ten hold 1%. The length of the CDR3 is 15 residues. Looked up from germline, CDR1 is SGHAT and CDR2 is FQNNGV. Trimming pared 1 base from V and 1 base from J, leaving 11 bases between. The chain links TRBV11-2 to TRBJ2-7; D is unresolved. The sample consisted of peripheral blood. The clonotype was recovered from a man aged 45-60 years with active or convalescent COVID-19. The CDR3 DNA sequence: TGTGCCAGCAGCTTAGGAGTCTCTGCATCCTACGAGCAGTACTTC. Translated, it gives CASSLGVSASYEQYF.